These 7 T cell receptor beta chains were sequenced from one sample in a study of shared clonotypes between healthy human individuals. Assay used: immunoSEQ multiplex PCR; TCRdb lists only in-frame clones, some missing. This table holds hundreds of thousands of clones, almost 97% found once. Material for sequencing was naive CD4+ T cells sorted from blood. The subset here: CD45RA+ positively selected. Source of these receptors: a woman aged 25 to 39 in good health.

This chain links TRBV28 with TRBJ1-5, with a possible D match to TRBD1 (6 bases). This CDR3 is 14 amino acids long. Trimming removed 10 bases from V and 3 bases from J, with 16 bases in between. In germline, CDR1 is MDHEN, CDR2 SYDVKM. CDR3 DNA sequence: TGTGCCACCGGGAGGACAGATGCCAATCAGCCCCAGCATTTT. This translates into CATGRTDANQPQHF.

As to this clone: The sample carries other DNA sequences with the same CDR3. The CDR3 DNA is TGCGCCAGCAGCTCGGGGTACGAGCAGTACTTC. Residues: CASSSGYEQYF. The rearrangement uses TRBV5-1 and TRBJ2-7; D is perhaps TRBD2 (5 bases). The V end lost 3 bases, the J end lost 4 bases, and 5 bases lay between the germline ends. Germline V gene sequence: CDR1 SGHRS, CDR2 YFSETQ. This CDR3 region has 11 residues. Supplemented by reference TRBV5-1 and TRBJ2-7, the full variable domain reads KAGVTQTPRYLIKTRGQQVTLSCSPISGHRSVSWYQQTPGQGLQFLFEYFSETQRNKGNFPGRFSGRQFSNSRSEMNVSTLELGDSALYLCASSSGYEQYFGPGTRLTVT.

This chain connects TRBV28 to TRBJ2-3; TRBD1 matches 8 bases. The germline V gene encodes CDR1 MDHEN and CDR2 SYDVKM. This CDR3 has 15 residues. The V and J ends lost 8 bases and 3 bases, in that order; junction bases with no gene match: 10. The CDR3 loop reads CASGTPGTGTDTQYF. In DNA, the CDR3 is TGTGCCAGCGGAACTCCCGGGACAGGTACAGATACGCAGTATTTT.

The CDR3 protein is CASSQAGANLINTEAFF. CDR3 nucleotide sequence: TGCGCCAGCAGCCAAGCAGGGGCGAATTTGATCAACACTGAAGCTTTCTTT. The chain employs TRBV4-1 and TRBJ1-1; maybe TRBD1 (6 bases). The CDR3 contains 17 residues. Trimming removed 1 base from V and 2 bases from J, with 17 bases in between. Per the germline V gene, CDR1 is MGHRA and CDR2 is YSYEKL.

This clone was seen just once. The rearrangement links TRBV4-2 to TRBJ2-1, with TRBD2 matching 7 bases. Germline loops: CDR1 LGHNA, CDR2 YNFKEQ. After removal of 1 base from V and 8 bases from J, the junction contained 8 bases not matched to a gene. This CDR3 region has 15 residues. CDR3 in DNA: TGTGCCAGCAGCCAAGGGGACTACCTATGGCATGAGCAGTTCTTC. It yields the protein CASSQGDYLWHEQFF.

This chain uses TRBV12-1 with TRBJ2-5; the D call TRBD2 from the table was never checked on the DNA. TRBV12-1 represents a pseudogene. The length of the CDR3 is 20 residues. For the CDR3, the DNA is TGTGCCAGCAGCTCCCCACGGAATAGCGGGAGTTTTCGGGACCAAGAGACCCAGTACTTC. Protein product: CASSSPRNSGSFRDQETQYF.

The chain combines TRBV18 with TRBJ2-1, with 8 bases aligning to TRBD2. The germline V gene has CDR1 KGHSH and CDR2 LQKENI. The CDR3 sequence is 15 residues long. The J segment lost 4 bases and the V segment lost 3 bases, leaving 5 bases of the junction unmatched. The CDR3 DNA follows: TGTGCCAGCTCACCCCGGGAGGGCCTGTACAATGAGCAGTTCTTC. It is translated as CASSPREGLYNEQFF.